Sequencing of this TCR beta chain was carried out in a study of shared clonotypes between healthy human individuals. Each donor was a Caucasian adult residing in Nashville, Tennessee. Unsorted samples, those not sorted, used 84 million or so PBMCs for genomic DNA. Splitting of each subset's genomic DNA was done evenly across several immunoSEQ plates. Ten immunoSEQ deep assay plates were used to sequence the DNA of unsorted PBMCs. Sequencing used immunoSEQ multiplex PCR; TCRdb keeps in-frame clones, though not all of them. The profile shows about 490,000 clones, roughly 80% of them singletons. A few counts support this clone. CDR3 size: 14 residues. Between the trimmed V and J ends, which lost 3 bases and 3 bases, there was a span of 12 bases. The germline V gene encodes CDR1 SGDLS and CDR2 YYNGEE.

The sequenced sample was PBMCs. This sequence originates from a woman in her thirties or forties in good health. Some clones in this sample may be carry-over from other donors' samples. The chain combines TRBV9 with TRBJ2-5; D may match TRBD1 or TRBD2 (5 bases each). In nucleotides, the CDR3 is TGTGCCAGCAGCGACCGGGACCAAAAAGAGACCCAGTACTTC. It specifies CASSDRDQKETQYF.